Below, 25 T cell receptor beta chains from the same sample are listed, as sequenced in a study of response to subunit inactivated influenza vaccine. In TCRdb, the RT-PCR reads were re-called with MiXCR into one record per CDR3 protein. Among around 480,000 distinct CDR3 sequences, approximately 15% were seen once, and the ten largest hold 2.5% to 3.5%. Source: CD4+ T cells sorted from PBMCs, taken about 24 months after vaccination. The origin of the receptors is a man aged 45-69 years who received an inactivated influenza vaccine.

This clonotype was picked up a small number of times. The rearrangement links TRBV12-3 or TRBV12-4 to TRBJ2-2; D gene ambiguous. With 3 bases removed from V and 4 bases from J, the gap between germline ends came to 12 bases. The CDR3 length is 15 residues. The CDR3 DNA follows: TGTGCCAGCAGTTTGGCGCCGTGGATCACCGGGGAGCTGTTTTTT. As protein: CASSLAPWITGELFF.

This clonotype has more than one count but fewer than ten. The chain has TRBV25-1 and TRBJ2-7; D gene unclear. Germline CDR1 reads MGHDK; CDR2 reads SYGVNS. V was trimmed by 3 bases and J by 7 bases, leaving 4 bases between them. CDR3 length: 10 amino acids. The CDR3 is CASSDREQYF. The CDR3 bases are TGTGCCAGCAGTGATCGGGAGCAGTACTTC.

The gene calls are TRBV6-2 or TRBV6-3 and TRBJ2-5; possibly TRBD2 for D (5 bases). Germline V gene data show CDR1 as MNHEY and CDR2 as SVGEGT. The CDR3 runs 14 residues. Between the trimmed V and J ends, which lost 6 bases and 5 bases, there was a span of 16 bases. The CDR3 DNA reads TGTGCCAGCAGACTCGTGGGGAGTTGGGAGACCCAGTACTTC. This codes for CASRLVGSWETQYF.

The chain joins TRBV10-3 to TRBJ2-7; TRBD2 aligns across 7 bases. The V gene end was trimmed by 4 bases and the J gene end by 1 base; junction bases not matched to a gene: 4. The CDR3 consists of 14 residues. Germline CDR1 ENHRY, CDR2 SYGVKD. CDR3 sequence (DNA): TGTGCCATCAGTGTTCAGCGGGATTCCTACGAGCAGTACTTC. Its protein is CAISVQRDSYEQYF.

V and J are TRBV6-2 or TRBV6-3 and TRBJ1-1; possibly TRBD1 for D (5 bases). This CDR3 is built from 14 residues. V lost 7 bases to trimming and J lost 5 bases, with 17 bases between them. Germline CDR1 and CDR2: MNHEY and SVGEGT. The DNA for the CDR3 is TGTGCCAGCACCAAGACAGCGGCGAGGACTGAAGCTTTCTTT. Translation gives CASTKTAARTEAFF.

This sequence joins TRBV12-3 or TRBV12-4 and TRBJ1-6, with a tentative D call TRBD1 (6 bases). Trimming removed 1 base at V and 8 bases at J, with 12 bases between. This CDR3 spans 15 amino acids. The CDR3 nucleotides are TGTGCCAGCAGTTTAGGGGCAGGGGTTGATTCACCCCTCCACTTT. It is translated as CASSLGAGVDSPLHF.

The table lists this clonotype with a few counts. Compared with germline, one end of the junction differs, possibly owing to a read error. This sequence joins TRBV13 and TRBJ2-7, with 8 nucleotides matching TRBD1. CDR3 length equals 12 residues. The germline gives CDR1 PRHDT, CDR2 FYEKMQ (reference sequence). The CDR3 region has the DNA TGTGCCAGCAGCTTAGGCCTGACAGGGGAGCACTTC. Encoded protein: CASSLGLTGEHF.

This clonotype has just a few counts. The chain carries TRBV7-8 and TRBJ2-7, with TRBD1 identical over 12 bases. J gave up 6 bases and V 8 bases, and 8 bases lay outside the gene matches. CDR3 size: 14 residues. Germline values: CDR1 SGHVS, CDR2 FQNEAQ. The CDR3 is CASRLGQGAREQYF. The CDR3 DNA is TGTGCCAGCCGACTGGGACAGGGGGCACGCGAGCAGTACTTC.

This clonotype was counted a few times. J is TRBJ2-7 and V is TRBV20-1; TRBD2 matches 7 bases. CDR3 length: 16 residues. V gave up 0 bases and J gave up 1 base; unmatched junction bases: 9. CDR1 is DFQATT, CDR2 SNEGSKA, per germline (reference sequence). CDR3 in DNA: TGCAGTGCTAGAGACCCTCGGACGGGAGGTTCCTACGAGCAGTACTTC. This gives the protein CSARDPRTGGSYEQYF.

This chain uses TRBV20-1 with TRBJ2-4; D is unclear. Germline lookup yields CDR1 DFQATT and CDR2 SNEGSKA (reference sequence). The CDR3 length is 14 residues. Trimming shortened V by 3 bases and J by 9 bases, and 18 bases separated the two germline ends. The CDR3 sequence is CSASFRLRIGIQYF. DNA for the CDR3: TGCAGTGCTAGTTTTCGGCTAAGGATTGGCATTCAGTACTTC.

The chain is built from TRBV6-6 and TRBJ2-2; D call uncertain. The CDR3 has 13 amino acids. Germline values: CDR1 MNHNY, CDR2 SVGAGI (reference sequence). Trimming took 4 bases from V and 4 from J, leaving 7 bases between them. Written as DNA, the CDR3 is TGTGCCAGCAGTTCTGATCTCACCGGGGAGCTGTTTTTT. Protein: CASSSDLTGELFF.

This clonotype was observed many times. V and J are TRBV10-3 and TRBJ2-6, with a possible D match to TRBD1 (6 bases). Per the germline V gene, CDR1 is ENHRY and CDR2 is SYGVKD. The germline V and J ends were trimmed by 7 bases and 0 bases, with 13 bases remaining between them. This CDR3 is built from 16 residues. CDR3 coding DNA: TGTGCCATCATGAGCAGGGGTGCCTCTGGGGCCAACGTCCTGACTTTC. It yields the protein CAIMSRGASGANVLTF.

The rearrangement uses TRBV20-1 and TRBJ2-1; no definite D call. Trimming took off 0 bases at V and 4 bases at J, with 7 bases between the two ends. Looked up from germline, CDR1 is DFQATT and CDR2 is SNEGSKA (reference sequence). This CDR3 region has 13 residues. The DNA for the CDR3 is TGCAGTGCTAGAGATGTGGAATACAATGAGCAGTTCTTC. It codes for CSARDVEYNEQFF.

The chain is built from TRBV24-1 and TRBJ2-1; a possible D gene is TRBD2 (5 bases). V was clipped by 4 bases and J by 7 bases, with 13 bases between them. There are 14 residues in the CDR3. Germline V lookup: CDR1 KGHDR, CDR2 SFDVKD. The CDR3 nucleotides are TGTGCCACCAGTGACTCGCGGGTGAGGAATGAGCAGTTCTTC. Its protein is CATSDSRVRNEQFF.

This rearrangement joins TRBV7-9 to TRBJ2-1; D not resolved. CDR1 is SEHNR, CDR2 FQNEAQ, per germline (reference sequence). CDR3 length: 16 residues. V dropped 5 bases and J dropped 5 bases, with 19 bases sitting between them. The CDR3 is CASSVTLSLTHNEQFF. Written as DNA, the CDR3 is TGTGCCAGCAGCGTAACCCTCTCCCTCACGCACAATGAGCAGTTCTTC.

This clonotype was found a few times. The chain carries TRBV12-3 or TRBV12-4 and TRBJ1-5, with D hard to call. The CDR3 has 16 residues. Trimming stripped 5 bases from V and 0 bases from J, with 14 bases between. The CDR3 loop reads CASSLSGVLSNQPQHF. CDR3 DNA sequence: TGTGCCAGCAGTCTTTCGGGCGTCCTTAGCAATCAGCCCCAGCATTTT.

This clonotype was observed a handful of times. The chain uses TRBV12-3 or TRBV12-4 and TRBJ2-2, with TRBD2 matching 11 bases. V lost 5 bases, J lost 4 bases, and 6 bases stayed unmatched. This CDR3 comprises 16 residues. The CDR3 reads CASSAGTSGGTGELFF. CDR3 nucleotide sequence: TGTGCCAGCAGTGCCGGGACTAGCGGCGGCACCGGGGAGCTGTTTTTT.

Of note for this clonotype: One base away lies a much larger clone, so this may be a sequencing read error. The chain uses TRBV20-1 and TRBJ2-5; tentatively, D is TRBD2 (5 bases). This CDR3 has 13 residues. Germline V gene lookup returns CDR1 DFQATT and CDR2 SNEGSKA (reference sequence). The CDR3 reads CGAPRAGVKTQYF. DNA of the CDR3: TGCGGTGCTCCGAGGGCAGGAGTAAAGACCCAGTACTTC.

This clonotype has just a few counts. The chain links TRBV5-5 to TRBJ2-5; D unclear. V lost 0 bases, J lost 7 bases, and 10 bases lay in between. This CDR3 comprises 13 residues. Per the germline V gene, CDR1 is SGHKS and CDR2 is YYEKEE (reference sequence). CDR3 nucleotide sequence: TGTGCCAGCAGCTTGGGGGCGGTTGGGACCCAGTACTTC. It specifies CASSLGAVGTQYF.

CDR3 protein: CASSAGRDYGYTF. DNA of the CDR3: TGTGCCAGCAGTGCGGGCAGGGACTATGGCTACACCTTC. The chain is built from TRBV7-9 and TRBJ1-2; D is possibly TRBD1 (5 bases). Germline CDR1 SEHNR, CDR2 FQNEAQ (reference sequence). Between the trimmed V and J ends, which lost 6 bases and 3 bases, there was a span of 11 bases. The length of the CDR3 is 13 residues.

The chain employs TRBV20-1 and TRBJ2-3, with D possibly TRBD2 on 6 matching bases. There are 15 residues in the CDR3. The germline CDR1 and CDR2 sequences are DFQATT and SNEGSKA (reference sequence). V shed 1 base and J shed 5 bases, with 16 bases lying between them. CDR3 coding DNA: TGCAGTGCTAGAGCTGGAGGGCTGAAGGTAGATACGCAGTATTTT. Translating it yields CSARAGGLKVDTQYF.

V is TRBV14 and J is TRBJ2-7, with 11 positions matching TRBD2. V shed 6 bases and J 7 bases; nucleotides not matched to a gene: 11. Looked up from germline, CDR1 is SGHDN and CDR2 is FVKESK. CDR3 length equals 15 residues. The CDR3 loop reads CASRLRLAGLQEQYF. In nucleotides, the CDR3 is TGTGCCAGCAGGTTGAGACTAGCGGGGCTGCAGGAGCAGTACTTC. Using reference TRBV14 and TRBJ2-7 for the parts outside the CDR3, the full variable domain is EAGVTQFPSHSVIEKGQTVTLRCDPISGHDNLYWYRRVMGKEIKFLLHFVKESKQDESGMPNNRFLAERTGGTYSTLKVQPAELEDSGVYFCASRLRLAGLQEQYFGPGTRLTVT.

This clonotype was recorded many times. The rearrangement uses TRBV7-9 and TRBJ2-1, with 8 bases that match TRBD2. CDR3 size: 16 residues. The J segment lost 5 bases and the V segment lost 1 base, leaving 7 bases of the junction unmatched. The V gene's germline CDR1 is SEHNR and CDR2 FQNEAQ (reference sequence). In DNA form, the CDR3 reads TGTGCCAGCAGCTTAGGTAGCGGGATGGAAAACAATGAGCAGTTCTTC. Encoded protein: CASSLGSGMENNEQFF.

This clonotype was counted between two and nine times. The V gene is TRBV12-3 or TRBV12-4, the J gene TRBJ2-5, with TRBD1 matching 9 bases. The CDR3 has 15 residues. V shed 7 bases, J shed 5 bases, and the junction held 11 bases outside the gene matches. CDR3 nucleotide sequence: TGTGCCAGCACCCTTGGACAGGGGTACGGGGAGACCCAGTACTTC. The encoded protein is CASTLGQGYGETQYF.

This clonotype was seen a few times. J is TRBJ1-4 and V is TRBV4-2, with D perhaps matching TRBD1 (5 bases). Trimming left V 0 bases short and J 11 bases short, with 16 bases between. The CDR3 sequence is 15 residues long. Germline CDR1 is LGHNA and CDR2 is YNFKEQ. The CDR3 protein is CASSQDGIGARKLFF. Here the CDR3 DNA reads TGTGCCAGCAGCCAAGACGGAATCGGGGCGCGGAAACTGTTTTTT.